What follows are 13 T cell receptor beta chains derived from one specimen sequenced in a study of CD8+ T cells in alopecia areata. Extracted from the samples, RNA was reverse transcribed into cDNA to serve as the sequencing template. The repertoire was sequenced with immunoSEQ multiplex PCR; TCRdb's copy has only in-frame clones and lacks some. Here the sample spans roughly 190,000 clones, around 60% being singletons. Treatment meaning: oral pan-JAK inhibitor, 5-10 mg twice daily. The specimen was CD4+ T cells sorted from blood, collected at week 4, from a patient treated with tofacitinib. The receptors were gathered from a human donor with alopecia areata.

V gene TRBV30 combines with J gene TRBJ1-4; 7 bases fit TRBD1. The CDR3 has 16 amino acids. V shed 3 bases, J shed 3 bases, and the junction held 10 bases outside the gene matches. The germline gives CDR1 GTSNPN, CDR2 SVGIG (reference sequence). The CDR3 bases are TGTGCCTGGAGGGACACCACCGGGACAGCTAATGAAAAACTGTTTTTT. Protein sequence: CAWRDTTGTANEKLFF.

This clone was counted a few times. This chain uses TRBV29-1 with TRBJ2-2; D not resolved. The germline CDR1 and CDR2 sequences are SQVTM and ANQGSEA. V was cut by 7 bases and J by 8 bases, with 23 bases left in between. The CDR3 has 15 amino acids. The CDR3 loop reads CSAELGFSASGELFF. DNA for the CDR3: TGCAGCGCAGAGTTGGGGTTCTCCGCGTCAGGGGAGCTGTTTTTT.

The chain recombines TRBV29-1 with TRBJ1-2; D gene ambiguous. Trimming shortened V by 0 bases and J by 8 bases, and 4 bases separated the two germline ends. In germline, CDR1 is SQVTM, CDR2 ANQGSEA. The CDR3 spans 10 residues. CDR3 residues: CSVEEVGYTF. CDR3 DNA: TGCAGCGTTGAAGAAGTGGGCTACACCTTC.

The chain recombines TRBV5-6 with TRBJ1-2; D unclear. CDR1 SGHDT and CDR2 YYEEEE come from the germline V gene. This CDR3 has 15 residues. V lost 1 base, J lost 1 base, and 11 bases lay in between. The CDR3 spells CASSLRRVINYGYTF. The CDR3 DNA is TGTGCCAGCAGCTTGAGGCGGGTAATTAACTATGGCTACACCTTC.

V usage is TRBV9 and J usage is TRBJ2-5; possibly TRBD1 for D (5 bases). The CDR3 consists of 14 residues. V lost 4 bases and J lost 5, with 15 bases in between. Germline CDR1 reads SGDLS; CDR2 reads YYNGEE. Here the CDR3 reads CASSPQPGRETQYF. The CDR3 DNA reads as TGTGCCAGCAGCCCCCAACCAGGGCGGGAGACCCAGTACTTC.

This sequence joins TRBV27 and TRBJ1-2; D may be TRBD1 (5 bases). Trimming took off 7 bases at V and 5 bases at J, with 8 bases between the two ends. CDR3 length equals 11 residues. Germline CDR1 and CDR2: MNHEY and SMNVEV (reference sequence). This CDR3 is CASTGGYGYTF. CDR3 sequence (DNA): TGTGCCAGCACGGGGGGGTATGGCTACACCTTC.

The chain has TRBV11-3 and TRBJ2-5, with D hard to call. The CDR3 has 12 residues. The germline V gene encodes CDR1 SGHNT and CDR2 YENEEA. Trimming took off 4 bases at V and 5 bases at J, with 8 bases between the two ends. In DNA, the CDR3 is TGTGCCAGCAGCTCTTACGGGGAGACCCAGTACTTC. It codes for CASSSYGETQYF.

The gene calls are TRBV18 and TRBJ1-3, with TRBD1 as a possible D gene (5 bases). V dropped 3 bases and J dropped 11 bases, with 20 bases sitting between them. The length of the CDR3 is 15 residues. In germline, CDR1 is KGHSH, CDR2 LQKENI. DNA of the CDR3: TGTGCCAGCTCACCTTCGACAGCTTTGGTCACCGCCATATATTTT. Translated: CASSPSTALVTAIYF.

This clone was detected a few times. The V gene is TRBV29-1, the J gene TRBJ2-3, with D uncertain. Per the germline V gene, CDR1 is SQVTM and CDR2 is ANQGSEA. V was clipped by 6 bases and J by 4 bases, with 8 bases between them. This CDR3 has 11 amino acids. As DNA, the CDR3 is TGCAGCGTATTAGCAGCAGATACGCAGTATTTT. Amino acid sequence: CSVLAADTQYF.

J is TRBJ1-2 and V is TRBV5-1; D is unclear. From germline, CDR1 is SGHRS and CDR2 YFSETQ. Trimming removed 4 bases at V and 2 bases at J, with 12 bases between. The CDR3 sequence is 14 residues long. CDR3 DNA sequence: TGCGCCAGCAGCCCCGACGGGGTAAACTATGGCTACACCTTC. Its translation is CASSPDGVNYGYTF.

This clone came up once. The chain links TRBV5-4 to TRBJ1-1; the D gene is possibly TRBD1 (5 bases). V lost 4 bases to trimming and J lost 3 bases, with 13 bases between them. Germline V gives CDR1 SGHNT, CDR2 YYREEE (reference sequence). This CDR3 is 14 amino acids long. As DNA, the CDR3 is TGTGCCAGCAGCCTCCCGTCGGGGGACACTGAAGCTTTCTTT. Encoded protein: CASSLPSGDTEAFF.

The CDR3 loop is CSASPFYGYTF. The CDR3, as DNA: TGCAGTGCTAGTCCCTTCTATGGCTACACCTTC. This rearrangement joins TRBV20-1 to TRBJ1-2; D remains ambiguous. The germline V gene encodes CDR1 DFQATT and CDR2 SNEGSKA (reference sequence). The CDR3 has 11 amino acids. V was shortened by 3 bases and J by 4 bases, with 6 bases between the two germline ends.

The CDR3 DNA reads TGTGCCAGCAGCCAAGTTCCCCTGACAGGGACCTACGAGCAGTACTTC. It translates to CASSQVPLTGTYEQYF. The chain is built from TRBV11-2 and TRBJ2-7; 7 nucleotides line up with TRBD1. CDR1 and CDR2 from the germline V gene are SGHAT and FQNNGV. The CDR3 totals 16 residues. With V trimmed by 5 bases and J by 2 bases, 12 bases remained unmatched.